This TCR beta chain was recorded in a study of CD8 T cells in ankylosing spondylitis (dated by TCRdb to the late 2010s). For context, the study as a whole: To find TCR variants linked to disease, the study profiled T cell receptor beta repertoires in ankylosing spondylitis patients and healthy donors. The full study cohort was made up of 25 ankylosing spondylitis patients and around 100 healthy donors. Peripheral blood was sampled, and synovial fluid was additionally collected from ankylosing spondylitis patients. General study outcomes and caveats: A CD8+ phenotype was shown by the disease-linked clones, which were found at relatively low frequencies in peripheral blood. Some of the motif variants had been reported before in the synovial fluid and blood of reactive arthritis patients, a finding that suggests common disease-initiation mechanisms. Blood from ankylosing spondylitis patients appeared to be characterized by a TCR beta motif composed of roughly 8 highly homologous amino acid variants. The disease-linked clones were reported to be significantly enriched in matched synovial fluid samples from ankylosing spondylitis patients.

The sequencing machine was an Illumina HiSeq 2500. Quantitative 5'-RACE with molecular barcodes was the method used to prepare the TCR beta libraries. The original pipeline was this. A new computational method, built on a probabilistic model of VDJ rearrangement, was used to identify disease-linked TCR variants. TCRdb reprocessing: public reads trimmed at Q25 with fastp, clones called with MiXCR, in-frame beta chains kept. Identical CDR3 proteins give one entry, which carries the most common genes and DNA. The V and J calls and clone size come from TCRdb's table, not from the authors' own analysis. In all, the sample holds some 330,000 distinct CDR3 sequences, and less than 10% of those were seen once. The ten largest clones add up to 13% to 15% of the sample. This clonotype occurred a few times. It has no known antigen specificity. Nothing much larger sits one base from this clone, and base qualities are not available.

The source of this sequence is a male donor with ankylosing spondylitis. The sequenced sample was blood, either unsorted or a sorted T cell fraction (not recorded which).

The CDR3 is CASSVGVGQGSGEQFF. The DNA sequence is as follows: TGTGCCAGCAGCGTAGGAGTGGGACAGGGCTCAGGTGAGCAGTTCTTC. In this chain, TRBV9 is recombined with TRBJ2-1, and TRBD1 aligns with 9 junction nucleotides. Clipping removes 0 bases from V and 9 bases from J, with 10 as the unmatched junction base count. As encoded in the germline V gene, CDR1 is SGDLS while CDR2 is YYNGEE. CDR3 length: 16 amino acids, cysteine to phenylalanine. This entry keeps only the CDR3 DNA: 48 bases, framed from base 1.